One and the same sample provided the 2 T cell receptor beta chains below, sequenced in a study of blood T cells in healthy people across ages. Sample-barcoded 5' priming and a J-beta primer mix drove a second PCR of roughly 6 to 12 cycles. TCRdb re-analysed the 5' RACE reads in MiXCR, keeping a single row per CDR3 protein. This sample has some 850,000 distinct CDR3 sequences, with 20% to 30% found just once. Separately, the same data were catalogued under a study of T cells of mothers and their children.

Sequenced material: blood. These receptors were taken from a boy aged 5-17 years in good health.

The gene calls are TRBV7-9 and TRBJ1-3; D uncertain. The germline V and J ends were trimmed by 3 bases and 0 bases, with 15 bases remaining between them. Per germline, CDR1 SEHNR and CDR2 FQNEAQ (reference sequence). This CDR3 region has 17 residues. The CDR3 bases are TGTGCCAGCAGCTTTAGAAAGGACGGAACCTCTGGAAACACCATATATTTT. It is translated as CASSFRKDGTSGNTIYF. Together with reference TRBV7-9 and TRBJ1-3, the CDR3 gives the full variable domain: DTGVSQNPRHKITKRGQNVTFRCDPISEHNRLYWYRQTLGQGPEFLTYFQNEAQLEKSRLLSDRFSAERPKGSFSTLEIQRTEQGDSAMYLCASSFRKDGTSGNTIYFGEGSWLTVV.

V usage is TRBV5-5 and J usage is TRBJ2-2, with 9 nucleotides matching TRBD2. CDR3 length: 17 residues. Germline trimming cut 2 bases from V and 0 bases from J; bases unmatched to any gene: 5. Germline assignment: CDR1 SGHKS and CDR2 YYEKEE (reference sequence). The CDR3 here is CASSFIKRGANTGELFF. Here the CDR3 DNA reads TGTGCCAGCAGCTTTATCAAGCGGGGGGCGAACACCGGGGAGCTGTTTTTT.